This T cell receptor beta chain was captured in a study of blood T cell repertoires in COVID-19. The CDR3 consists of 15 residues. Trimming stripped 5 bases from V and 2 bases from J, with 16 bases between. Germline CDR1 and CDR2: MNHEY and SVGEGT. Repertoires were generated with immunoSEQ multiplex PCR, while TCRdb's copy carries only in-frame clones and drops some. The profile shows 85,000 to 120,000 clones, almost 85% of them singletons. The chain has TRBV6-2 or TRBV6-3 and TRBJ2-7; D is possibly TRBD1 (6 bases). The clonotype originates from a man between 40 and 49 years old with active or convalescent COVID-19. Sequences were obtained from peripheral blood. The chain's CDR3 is CASSPDRFITYEQYF. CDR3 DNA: TGTGCCAGCAGTCCGGACAGATTCATAACCTACGAGCAGTACTTC.